This T cell receptor beta chain was profiled in a study of blood T cell repertoires in COVID-19. As for the study in general: Nucleic acid was either cDNA or gDNA, and it came from T cells, B-cell-depleted T cells, or PBMCs.

Profiled with immunoSEQ multiplex PCR; TCRdb holds only in-frame clones, not every one. The sample lists roughly 230,000 clones, roughly 85% occurring once. The germline gives CDR1 MNHEY, CDR2 SVGAGI. The V end was cut by 5 bases, the J end by 1 base, with 11 bases between. This CDR3 contains 15 residues. The sequence was collected from a man aged 50 to 59 with COVID-19, enrolled during active disease. This rearrangement joins TRBV6-5 to TRBJ1-4; D possibly corresponds to TRBD1 (5 bases). Sequences were obtained from peripheral blood. CDR3 region: CASSPSGGTNEKLFF. The CDR3 bases are TGTGCCAGCAGTCCTAGCGGGGGAACTAATGAAAAACTGTTTTTT.